Given below is one TCR beta chain in context. The antigen remains undetermined. The data were taken from a study of blood T cells in healthy people across ages. Study summary: In model experiments, template switching was able to capture about one barcoded beta molecule for every two T cells that were present.

V lost 0 bases, J lost 1 base, and 9 bases lay in between. The CDR3 is made up of 14 amino acids. The germline CDR1 and CDR2 sequences are DFQATT and SNEGSKA (reference sequence). Notes on the study in general: Long-lived donors carried more naive CD4+ cells and greater diversity than aged donors.

The authors ran a second PCR of roughly 7 to 11 cycles using a sample-barcoded 5' primer and a J-beta primer mix. TCRdb passed the 5' RACE reads through MiXCR, listing each CDR3 protein once. Here the sample spans approximately 810,000 distinct CDR3 sequences, around 26% being singletons. The sequence was obtained from an elderly woman in good health. The sample comprised blood. The rearrangement joins TRBV20-1 to TRBJ1-1; no clear D gene. Written as DNA, the CDR3 is TGCAGTGCTAGAGAGCCCCCGAGGAACACTGAAGCTTTCTTT. Its protein is CSAREPPRNTEAFF.